These 24 T cell receptor beta chains were sequenced from one sample in a study of shared clonotypes between healthy human individuals. Repertoires were generated with immunoSEQ multiplex PCR, while TCRdb's copy carries only in-frame clones and drops some. The sample holds about 1,500,000 clones, roughly 96% seen once. Sequencing input: naive CD4+ T cells sorted from blood. Subset indicated: CD45RA+ positively selected. The origin of the receptors is a man aged 25-40 years in good health.

The rearrangement joins TRBV29-1 to TRBJ1-1; D gene uncertain. Trimming left V 5 bases short and J 1 base short, with 11 bases between. Per the germline V gene, CDR1 is SQVTM and CDR2 is ANQGSEA. CDR3 length equals 13 residues. The CDR3 is CSVCALKNTEAFF. The CDR3 DNA reads as TGCAGCGTTTGCGCCCTGAAGAACACTGAAGCTTTCTTT.

The chain recombines TRBV27 with TRBJ2-3, with 8 bases lining up with TRBD2. V was pared by 4 bases and J by 1 base, with 19 bases of the junction left unmatched. This CDR3 is built from 20 residues. CDR1 and CDR2 (germline): MNHEY, SMNVEV (reference sequence). The CDR3: CASSSPFRLAKDGRTDTQYF. For the CDR3, the DNA is TGTGCCAGCAGTTCTCCCTTCAGACTAGCGAAGGATGGTCGCACAGATACGCAGTATTTT.

This chain links TRBV7-9 with TRBJ1-2, with D uncertain. The CDR3 loop spans 12 amino acids. Germline V lookup: CDR1 SEHNR, CDR2 FQNEAQ (reference sequence). The germline V and J ends were trimmed by 4 bases and 2 bases, with 5 bases remaining between them. The DNA for the CDR3 is TGTGCCAGCAGCTCGGACAACTATGGCTACACCTTC. Protein sequence: CASSSDNYGYTF. The full variable domain, with the rest looked up from reference TRBV7-9 and TRBJ1-2, is DTGVSQNPRHKITKRGQNVTFRCDPISEHNRLYWYRQTLGQGPEFLTYFQNEAQLEKSRLLSDRFSAERPKGSFSTLEIQRTEQGDSAMYLCASSSDNYGYTFGSGTRLTVV.

CDR3 nucleotide sequence: TGTGCCAGCAGTCCCCGTTACTCTGGGGCCAACGTCCTGACTTTC. It encodes CASSPRYSGANVLTF. The chain couples TRBV28 to TRBJ2-6; D unresolved. Trimming left V 5 bases short and J 0 bases short, with 8 bases between. The CDR3 has 15 amino acids. Germline V gene data show CDR1 as MDHEN and CDR2 as SYDVKM.

As to this clone: Other DNA sequences from this sample encode an identical CDR3 as well. V is TRBV10-3 and J is TRBJ1-5; D may be TRBD1 (6 bases). Trimming removed 8 bases at V and 6 bases at J, with 11 bases between. The CDR3 length is 12 residues. CDR1 is ENHRY, CDR2 SYGVKD, per germline. The CDR3 DNA reads TGTGCCATCTCAGGGGCCGGTCAGCCCCAGCATTTT. Protein sequence: CAISGAGQPQHF.

This chain uses TRBV18 with TRBJ1-2, with D maybe TRBD1 (6 bases). The CDR3 is 15 residues long. V was clipped by 0 bases and J by 1 base, with 9 bases between them. Germline loops: CDR1 KGHSH, CDR2 LQKENI. The CDR3 loop reads CASSPPGQRNYGYTF. DNA for the CDR3: TGTGCCAGCTCACCACCGGGACAACGTAACTATGGCTACACCTTC.

This rearrangement joins TRBV19 to TRBJ2-1; D possibly uses TRBD1 or TRBD2 (5 bases each). The length of the CDR3 is 13 residues. Germline lookup yields CDR1 LNHDA and CDR2 SQIVND (reference sequence). V was shortened by 5 bases and J by 7 bases, with 12 bases between the two germline ends. CDR3 in DNA: TGTGCCAGTAGTTTTAAGTGGGGGAATGAGCAGTTCTTC. It codes for CASSFKWGNEQFF.

The chain uses TRBV28 and TRBJ1-3; unclear D gene. Germline V gene sequence: CDR1 MDHEN, CDR2 SYDVKM. Trimming cost V 7 bases and J 0 bases, with 22 bases left between them. CDR3 length: 18 residues. The CDR3 protein is CASTVPLSGSHSGNTIYF. DNA of the CDR3: TGTGCCAGCACGGTGCCGCTCTCGGGCTCTCACTCTGGAAACACCATATATTTT.

The DNA of the CDR3 is TGTGCCAGCAGCTTGGCCTGGGGGAGTTCGAACACCGGGGAGCTGTTTTTT. Its protein product is CASSLAWGSSNTGELFF. The chain joins TRBV5-4 to TRBJ2-2, with D possibly called TRBD1 or TRBD2 (5 bases each). CDR3 length equals 17 residues. Per germline, CDR1 SGHNT and CDR2 YYREEE (reference sequence). Between the trimmed V and J ends, which lost 0 bases and 0 bases, there was a span of 12 bases.

This clone was seen a few times. The chain couples TRBV2 to TRBJ1-2; 9 bases fit TRBD1. Unmatched junction bases numbered 4, after V lost 6 bases and J lost 2 bases. There are 14 residues in the CDR3. Germline loops: CDR1 SNHLY, CDR2 FYNNEI. The CDR3 is CASSLDRGNYGYTF. The DNA of the CDR3 is TGTGCCAGCAGCTTGGACAGGGGAAACTATGGCTACACCTTC.

This clone occurred once. Additional DNA sequences in this sample encode the identical CDR3. The chain is built from TRBV5-1 and TRBJ2-3, with 7 nucleotides matching TRBD2. V gave up 2 bases and J gave up 0 bases; unmatched junction bases: 6. Germline CDR1 and CDR2: SGHRS and YFSETQ. The CDR3 extends over 16 amino acids. The CDR3 nucleotides are TGCGCCAGCAGCTTACCCCTAGCGGCCAGCACAGATACGCAGTATTTT. Translation: CASSLPLAASTDTQYF.

The V and J genes are TRBV7-3 and TRBJ2-1; 9 nucleotides align to TRBD2. Germline V gives CDR1 SGHTA, CDR2 FQGTGA. V was clipped by 0 bases and J by 8 bases; unmatched bases: 8. The CDR3 runs to 16 residues. The CDR3 region has the DNA TGTGCCAGCAGCTTAACCCGGGCTAGCGGGAACTATGAGCAGTTCTTC. It yields the protein CASSLTRASGNYEQFF. Full variable domain (outside the CDR3, taken from reference TRBV7-3 and TRBJ2-1): GAGVSQTPSNKVTEKGKYVELRCDPISGHTALYWYRQSLGQGPEFLIYFQGTGAADDSGLPNDRFFAVRPEGSVSTLKIQRTERGDSAVYLCASSLTRASGNYEQFFGPGTRLTVL.

This clone was seen more than once but under ten times. The chain joins TRBV11-1 to TRBJ2-3; 10 bases agree with TRBD2. Unmatched junction bases numbered 7, after V lost 2 bases and J lost 5 bases. The germline V gene encodes CDR1 SGHAT and CDR2 FQDESV (reference sequence). The CDR3 is 16 residues long. CDR3 nucleotide sequence: TGTGCCAGCAGCTTAAGAGCGGGAGGGAGCGGAGATACGCAGTATTTT. It translates to CASSLRAGGSGDTQYF. The full variable domain, in which reference TRBV11-1 and TRBJ2-3 provide the parts outside the CDR3, is EAEVAQSPRYKITEKSQAVAFWCDPISGHATLYWYRQILGQGPELLVQFQDESVVDDSQLPKDRFSAERLKGVDSTLKIQPAELGDSAMYLCASSLRAGGSGDTQYFGPGTRLTVL.

The chain joins TRBV7-2 to TRBJ2-7; D not certain. V was cut by 1 base and J by 5 bases, with 24 bases left in between. This CDR3 has 18 amino acids. CDR1 is SGHTA and CDR2 is FQGNSA in the germline V gene. The CDR3: CASSLETGSPSEFHEQYF. The CDR3 region has the DNA TGTGCCAGCAGCTTAGAAACGGGCAGCCCGAGTGAGTTTCACGAGCAGTACTTC. Full variable domain (remainder filled in from reference TRBV7-2 and TRBJ2-7): GAGVSQSPSNKVTEKGKDVELRCDPISGHTALYWYRQSLGQGLEFLIYFQGNSAPDKSGLPSDRFSAERTGGSVSTLTIQRTQQEDSAVYLCASSLETGSPSEFHEQYFGPGTRLTVT.

This chain uses TRBV19 with TRBJ2-1; 10 bases fit TRBD2. This CDR3 region has 14 residues. V lost 7 bases to trimming and J lost 7 bases; unmatched junction nucleotides: 7. CDR1 is LNHDA, CDR2 SQIVND, per germline (reference sequence). The CDR3 sequence is CASKTSGIRNEQFF. In nucleotides, the CDR3 is TGTGCCAGTAAAACTAGCGGGATTAGGAATGAGCAGTTCTTC.

This chain links TRBV2 with TRBJ2-2; 11 nucleotides agree with TRBD2. The germline CDR1 and CDR2 sequences are SNHLY and FYNNEI. The CDR3 has 15 amino acids. V lost 7 bases and J lost 4; bases outside the gene matches: 5. The CDR3 nucleotides read TGTGCCAGCAAAGAGACTAGCGGGACCACCGGGGAGCTGTTTTTT. The encoded protein is CASKETSGTTGELFF.

The chain is built from TRBV9 and TRBJ1-2; D may be TRBD1 (6 bases). Trimming pared 4 bases from V and 4 bases from J, leaving 14 bases between. CDR1 is SGDLS and CDR2 is YYNGEE in the germline V gene. The CDR3 is 14 residues long. CDR3 bases: TGTGCCAGCAGCCCACAGACAGGATCCTATGGCTACACCTTC. It yields the protein CASSPQTGSYGYTF.

The chain joins TRBV7-2 to TRBJ2-7; 8 nucleotides align to TRBD2. V shed 5 bases, J shed 2 bases, and the junction held 8 bases outside the gene matches. The CDR3 covers 15 residues. Germline CDR1 is SGHTA and CDR2 is FQGNSA. CDR3 DNA: TGTGCCAGCAGCCCGCGGTCGGGACTAGCCTACGAGCAGTACTTC. Protein: CASSPRSGLAYEQYF.

For this clone: The same CDR3 can be traced to other DNA sequences in this sample. The chain joins TRBV28 to TRBJ2-7; possibly TRBD1 or TRBD2 for D (5 bases each). Germline lookup yields CDR1 MDHEN and CDR2 SYDVKM. The CDR3 sequence is 15 residues long. Deletions cut 6 bases from V and 10 bases from J, with 25 bases between. Here the CDR3 DNA reads TGTGCCAGCAGAAGACCGGGGCGCAGCGAGGGCGAACAGTACTTC. Translating it yields CASRRPGRSEGEQYF. Filled out from reference TRBV28 and TRBJ2-7, the complete variable domain reads DVKVTQSSRYLVKRTGEKVFLECVQDMDHENMFWYRQDPGLGLRLIYFSYDVKMKEKGDIPEGYSVSREKKERFSLILESASTNQTSMYLCASRRPGRSEGEQYFGPGTRLTVT.

The chain is built from TRBV18 and TRBJ2-7; perhaps TRBD1 as D (6 bases). V was pared by 3 bases and J by 7 bases, with 19 bases between. The germline V gene encodes CDR1 KGHSH and CDR2 LQKENI. The CDR3 sequence is 15 residues long. The CDR3 bases are TGTGCCAGCTCACCGCTAGCCGGCCAGGGGATGGAGCAGTACTTC. Residues: CASSPLAGQGMEQYF.

With regard to this clone: Distinct nucleotide sequences in the sample also encode this CDR3. The CDR3 sequence is CASSLGQETQYF. CDR3 nucleotides: TGTGCCAGCAGCTTAGGGCAAGAGACCCAGTACTTC. The genes are TRBV11-2 and TRBJ2-5; D uncertain. This CDR3 is 12 amino acids long. Trimming stripped 1 base from V and 2 bases from J, with 2 bases between. Looked up from germline, CDR1 is SGHAT and CDR2 is FQNNGV.

The V gene is TRBV5-1, the J gene TRBJ2-2, with 11 bases identical to TRBD1. The CDR3 is made up of 18 amino acids. Germline assignment: CDR1 SGHRS and CDR2 YFSETQ. Unmatched junction bases numbered 11, after V lost 3 bases and J lost 4 bases. CDR3 residues: CASSSLAPGQGVTGELFF. The CDR3 DNA follows: TGCGCCAGCAGCTCTCTTGCCCCGGGACAGGGGGTCACCGGGGAGCTGTTTTTT.

This chain uses TRBV6-1 with TRBJ1-5, with D hard to call. V lost 3 bases to trimming and J lost 5 bases, with 8 bases between them. CDR1 and CDR2 from the germline V gene are MNHNS and SASEGT. This CDR3 has 13 amino acids. CDR3 region: CASSERWDQPQHF. In nucleotides, the CDR3 is TGTGCCAGCAGTGAGCGCTGGGATCAGCCCCAGCATTTT.

This chain connects TRBV7-3 to TRBJ2-2, with a weak D call TRBD2 (5 bases). Germline CDR1 reads SGHTA; CDR2 reads FQGTGA. This CDR3 comprises 13 residues. Between the trimmed V and J ends, which lost 5 bases and 4 bases, there was a span of 8 bases. CDR3 protein: CASSPTSTGELFF. CDR3 DNA sequence: TGTGCCAGCAGCCCAACTAGCACCGGGGAGCTGTTTTTT.